The 23 T cell receptor beta chains listed next were all sequenced from one sample in a study of molecular identifiers for immune sequencing clone quantification. One entry per CDR3 protein results from TCRdb running MiXCR on the PCR reads. Altogether nearly 650,000 distinct CDR3 sequences are present, approximately 24% being singletons, with the ten largest covering 0.78%. Sequences were obtained from naive CD8+ T cells from blood, with Jurkat cell RNA spiked in. Described subset: FACS-sorted CD8+CD4-CCR7+CD45RA+ naive T cells. The receptor set was obtained from a human donor in good health. Some libraries in this study had Jurkat cell RNA spiked in.

On this clonotype itself: This sequence may be a read error, since a much larger clone differs from it by one base. V usage is TRBV9 and J usage is TRBJ2-7, with 7 bases that match TRBD1. Germline loops: CDR1 SGDLS, CDR2 YYNGEE. The CDR3 totals 13 residues. The CDR3 nucleotides are TGTGCCTGCAGCGTAGGGGGCGGTTACGAGCAGTACTTC. As protein: CACSVGGGYEQYF.

The rearrangement links TRBV3-1 to TRBJ2-7; D not resolved. CDR1 and CDR2 from the germline V gene are LGHDT and YNNKEL (reference sequence). The CDR3 has 14 amino acids. V gave up 4 bases and J gave up 3 bases, with 13 bases separating them. The CDR3: CASSLSGPGYEQYF. The CDR3 region has the DNA TGTGCCAGCAGCCTTTCCGGACCTGGCTACGAGCAGTACTTC.

This clonotype has only a few counts. A much larger clonotype is one base distant, so this may be a read error. This chain joins TRBV11-2 and TRBJ2-7; maybe TRBD2 (6 bases). Germline-derived CDR1 and CDR2 are SGHAT and FQNNGV. The CDR3 consists of 16 residues. V was shortened by 5 bases and J by 5 bases, with 22 bases between the two germline ends. Here the CDR3 DNA reads TGTGCCAGCAGCCTCCTGGCTCGGGGGAAGCCCGACGAGCAGTACTTC. Translating it yields CASSLLARGKPDEQYF.

The chain employs TRBV6-1 and TRBJ2-7; D not resolved. Trimming pared 4 bases from V and 2 bases from J, leaving 9 bases between. The CDR3 runs 13 residues. Germline V gene data show CDR1 as MNHNS and CDR2 as SASEGT. The CDR3 loop is CASSVNAAYEQYF. CDR3 coding DNA: TGTGCCAGCAGTGTAAACGCCGCCTACGAGCAGTACTTC.

The rearrangement links TRBV12-3 or TRBV12-4 to TRBJ1-2, with unresolved D. CDR3 length: 16 residues. V was pared by 2 bases and J by 5 bases, with 18 bases between. The CDR3 bases are TGTGCCAGCAGTTTAACTCCCGGTCCTGCCACATATGGCTACACCTTC. Protein: CASSLTPGPATYGYTF.

A word on this clonotype: This likely comes from a read error, as the CDR3 has no conserved phenylalanine or tryptophan at its end. In DNA form, the CDR3 reads TGTGCCAGCACCCCGGGACAGGGTACGAATGAGCAGTTCTCC. Amino acid sequence: CASTPGQGTNEQFS. The V gene is TRBV6-5, the J gene TRBJ2-1, with TRBD1 matching over 9 bases. The J segment lost 7 bases and the V segment lost 7 bases, leaving 8 bases of the junction unmatched. The germline V gene has CDR1 MNHEY and CDR2 SVGAGI. The CDR3 is made up of 14 amino acids.

There are many counts of this clonotype. The chain employs TRBV6-6 and TRBJ2-6; D is perhaps TRBD2 (6 bases). Germline CDR1 MNHNY, CDR2 SVGAGI (reference sequence). V dropped 0 bases and J dropped 0 bases, with 12 bases sitting between them. CDR3 size: 18 residues. CDR3 in DNA: TGTGCCAGCAGTTACTCCCCCGTGGAGGGCTCTGGGGCCAACGTCCTGACTTTC. Encoded protein: CASSYSPVEGSGANVLTF.

This clonotype showed up just once. A much larger clone lies a single base off, so this may be a read error. The chain uses TRBV28 and TRBJ2-3; no firm D call. The CDR3 length is 15 residues. Germline loops: CDR1 MDHEN, CDR2 SYDVKM. The CDR3 protein is CASIQAKISTDSQYF. The CDR3 nucleotides read TGTGCCAGCATTCAAGCCAAAATCAGCACAGATTCGCAGTATTTT.

This clonotype was observed a few times. The gene calls are TRBV6-5 and TRBJ1-1; D not certain. Per germline, CDR1 MNHEY and CDR2 SVGAGI. This CDR3 has 13 residues. Trimming pared 2 bases from V and 5 bases from J, leaving 9 bases between. The CDR3 reads CASSYRHGTEAFF. The CDR3 coding sequence is TGTGCCAGCAGTTACAGGCACGGGACTGAAGCTTTCTTT.

This clonotype was found many times. The chain joins TRBV4-1 to TRBJ2-7; D remains unclear. This CDR3 comprises 13 residues. Trimming took 0 bases from V and 2 from J, leaving 5 bases between them. CDR1 MGHRA and CDR2 YSYEKL come from the germline V gene. CDR3 sequence: CASSQEATYEQYF. The CDR3 nucleotides are TGCGCCAGCAGCCAAGAAGCTACCTACGAGCAGTACTTC.

This clonotype occurred a few times. It may be a read error: a sequence one base away is much more abundant. The gene calls are TRBV30 and TRBJ2-7, with 7 nucleotides matching TRBD1. The CDR3 totals 11 residues. Germline V gene sequence: CDR1 GTSNPN, CDR2 SVGIG (reference sequence). Unmatched junction bases numbered 0, after V lost 5 bases and J lost 2 bases. CDR3 in amino acids: CAWGQAYEQYF. The CDR3 DNA reads TGTGCCTGGGGACAGGCCTACGAGCAGTACTTC.

Worth noting for this clonotype: This may be a read error, as it is one base from a much larger clone. CDR3 in amino acids: CASSEPRTAETQYF. The DNA for the CDR3 is TGTGCCAGCAGTGAACCCAGGACCGCAGAGACCCAGTACTTC. The rearrangement joins TRBV2 to TRBJ2-5; D unresolved. The V and J ends lost 2 bases and 4 bases respectively, with 11 bases between them. The CDR3 extends over 14 amino acids. Germline CDR1 SNHLY, CDR2 FYNNEI.

This clonotype was counted ten times or more. The chain uses TRBV7-2 and TRBJ2-7; 10 nucleotides agree with TRBD2. The CDR3 extends over 15 amino acids. V was pared by 1 base and J by 3 bases, with 3 bases of the junction left unmatched. Germline CDR1 is SGHTA and CDR2 is FQGNSA. CDR3 coding DNA: TGTGCCAGCAGCTTAGGGGCTAGCGGGGGCTACGAGCAGTACTTC. It yields the protein CASSLGASGGYEQYF.

This sequence joins TRBV19 and TRBJ2-7; 12 positions match TRBD2. This CDR3 spans 15 amino acids. The J segment lost 7 bases and the V segment lost 6 bases, leaving 10 bases of the junction unmatched. CDR1 and CDR2 from the germline V gene are LNHDA and SQIVND (reference sequence). DNA for the CDR3: TGTGCCAGTAGCCTGACTAGCGGGAGTGTATGGGAGCAGTACTTC. Its protein product is CASSLTSGSVWEQYF.

Worth noting for this clonotype: Given a much more abundant clone one base away, this may be a read error. The V and J genes are TRBV20-1 and TRBJ1-5; D is ambiguous. The length of the CDR3 is 15 residues. The germline V and J ends were trimmed by 2 bases and 9 bases, with 20 bases remaining between them. Germline V CDR1 and CDR2: DFQATT, SNEGSKA (reference sequence). In nucleotides, the CDR3 is TGCAGTGCTAGAAGGGCTTCCAACGCGGAACCGCCCCAGCATTTT. Its translation is CSARRASNAEPPQHF.

This clonotype has a single count. This chain connects TRBV20-1 to TRBJ2-4, with D perhaps matching TRBD2 (6 bases). The germline V gene has CDR1 DFQATT and CDR2 SNEGSKA (reference sequence). Trimming stripped 7 bases from V and 8 bases from J, with 21 bases between. The CDR3 spans 14 residues. The CDR3 here is CSVEFPGGGDIQYF. The CDR3 DNA sequence: TGCAGTGTCGAGTTTCCCGGGGGAGGAGACATTCAGTACTTC.

This clonotype was observed a single time. A clone one base away is much larger, so this may be a read error. The gene calls are TRBV20-1 and TRBJ1-2; unclear D gene. Germline V gene lookup returns CDR1 DFQATT and CDR2 SNEGSKA (reference sequence). The CDR3 is 15 amino acids. The CDR3 here is CSAQTPQTTNNGYTF. CDR3 sequence (DNA): TGCAGTGCCCAGACTCCCCAGACTACTAACAATGGCTACACCTTC.

This clonotype was detected many times. The V gene is TRBV20-1, the J gene TRBJ2-2; possibly TRBD1 for D (5 bases). The ends were cut back, 0 bases at V and 1 base at J, with 12 bases in the middle. Germline values: CDR1 DFQATT, CDR2 SNEGSKA (reference sequence). The CDR3 is made up of 16 amino acids. The CDR3, as DNA: TGCAGTGCTAGAGATCTGGTGGGGCAGAACACCGGGGAGCTGTTTTTT. It codes for CSARDLVGQNTGELFF.

As to this clonotype: The conserved phenylalanine or tryptophan normally closing the CDR3 is absent here, so this likely arose from a read error. V usage is TRBV7-9 and J usage is TRBJ2-3; tentative D call: TRBD2 (6 bases). Trimming left V 2 bases short and J 5 bases short, with 11 bases between. Looked up from germline, CDR1 is SEHNR and CDR2 is FQNEAQ (reference sequence). This CDR3 is 14 amino acids long. The CDR3 protein is CASSLFQGGDTQYL. The CDR3 region has the DNA TGTGCCAGCAGCTTATTCCAGGGAGGAGATACGCAGTATCTT.

The V gene is TRBV20-1, the J gene TRBJ2-3; TRBD2 agrees at 7 bases. Germline CDR1 DFQATT, CDR2 SNEGSKA (reference sequence). The CDR3 sequence is 14 residues long. The junction had 8 bases not matched to a gene; V was cut back by 6 bases and J by 2 bases. The CDR3 DNA reads as TGCAGTGCCCGAGGCGGGAGTTCCACAGATACGCAGTATTTT. This gives the protein CSARGGSSTDTQYF.

The rearrangement joins TRBV29-1 to TRBJ2-7; 7 bases fit TRBD1. Trimming took 6 bases from V and 3 from J; bases not matched to a gene: 8. Germline V CDR1 and CDR2: SQVTM, ANQGSEA. The CDR3 covers 13 residues. This chain's CDR3 is CSVTTGSGYEQYF. CDR3 coding DNA: TGCAGCGTGACGACAGGGTCTGGCTACGAGCAGTACTTC.

This clonotype was counted many times. The gene calls are TRBV25-1 and TRBJ2-7; 10 nucleotides align to TRBD1. The junction had 6 bases not matched to a gene; V was cut back by 4 bases and J by 3 bases. The CDR3 covers 15 residues. Germline V lookup: CDR1 MGHDK, CDR2 SYGVNS. In nucleotides, the CDR3 is TGTGCCAGCAGTGCGTCAGGACAGGGGGTCTACGAGCAGTACTTC. This gives the protein CASSASGQGVYEQYF.

This clonotype was picked up many times. The rearrangement joins TRBV7-6 to TRBJ2-5; D is perhaps TRBD2 (5 bases). Between the trimmed V and J ends, which lost 5 bases and 5 bases, there was a span of 15 bases. Germline CDR1 and CDR2: SGHVS and FNYEAQ. This CDR3 spans 14 amino acids. The chain's CDR3 is CASSPGGRSETQYF. CDR3 in DNA: TGTGCCAGCAGCCCCGGCGGGCGTTCTGAGACCCAGTACTTC.